Listed below are T cell receptor beta chains from one sample, sequenced in a study of T cell responses to AZD1222 COVID-19 vaccine. Sequencing was performed with immunoSEQ multiplex PCR; in TCRdb, only in-frame clones are kept and a portion is missing. This sample has some 150,000 clones; approximately 90% occur once, and the top ten carry roughly 15%. Source: peripheral blood, taken on day 0 of AZD1222 vaccination. These receptors came from an adult in good health. The CDR3 runs from the conserved cysteine through the conserved F or W. Fields, in order: clone size, J gene, D gene, V gene, CDR3 DNA, CDR3 protein. The D gene is left open where the match is weak. Some rows mark clone size as missing; the rest say once, few, many or name a class of expanded clone.

clone size: -; J gene: TRBJ2-6; D gene: TRBD1; V gene: TRBV6-2/TRBV6-3; CDR3 DNA: TGTGCCAGCAGCCCGACAGGGGCTGGGGCCAACGTCCTGACTTTC; CDR3 protein: CASSPTGAGANVLTF
clone size: -; J gene: TRBJ2-1; D gene: TRBD1; V gene: TRBV2; CDR3 DNA: TGTGCCAGCAGAAGGACAGGGGCCAATGAGCAGTTCTTC; CDR3 protein: CASRRTGANEQFF
clone size: -; J gene: TRBJ1-4; D gene: TRBD1; V gene: TRBV6-5; CDR3 DNA: TGTGCCAGCAGGCTGACAGGGGGCACAAATGAAAAACTGTTTTTT; CDR3 protein: CASRLTGGTNEKLFF
clone size: once; J gene: TRBJ1-2; D gene: -; V gene: TRBV19; CDR3 DNA: TGTGCCAGTCAGGACGGTAACTATGGCTACACCTTC; CDR3 protein: CASQDGNYGYTF
clone size: -; J gene: TRBJ2-2; D gene: -; V gene: TRBV4-1; CDR3 DNA: TGCGCCAGCAGCCAAGCCCTAAGAGGACGATCCGGGGAGCTGTTTTTT; CDR3 protein: CASSQALRGRSGELFF
clone size: -; J gene: TRBJ1-3; D gene: -; V gene: TRBV5-4; CDR3 DNA: TGTGCCAGCAAAAGGGGAGGTGGAAACACCATATATTTT; CDR3 protein: CASKRGGGNTIYF
clone size: once; J gene: TRBJ2-1; D gene: -; V gene: TRBV2; CDR3 DNA: TGTGCCAGCAGTGGGAGGGGCGATGAGCAGTTCTTC; CDR3 protein: CASSGRGDEQFF
clone size: -; J gene: TRBJ1-1; D gene: -; V gene: TRBV3-1/TRBV3-2; CDR3 DNA: TGTGCCAGCAGCCAGGGGTACCCGGGGACTGAAGCTTTCTTT; CDR3 protein: CASSQGYPGTEAFF
clone size: -; J gene: TRBJ1-2; D gene: -; V gene: TRBV4-1; CDR3 DNA: TGCGCCAGCAGCCCTCCAAACAGGGAACCAGAGGGGAATGGCTACACCTTC; CDR3 protein: CASSPPNREPEGNGYTF
clone size: once; J gene: TRBJ1-1; D gene: -; V gene: TRBV20-1; CDR3 DNA: TGCAGTGCTAGTGGGGCCAGGGGCATCACTGAAGCTTTCTTT; CDR3 protein: CSASGARGITEAFF
clone size: -; J gene: TRBJ1-2; D gene: TRBD1; V gene: TRBV7-2; CDR3 DNA: TGTGCCAGCAGCTTGGCGGGACAGGGGTATGGCTACACCTTC; CDR3 protein: CASSLAGQGYGYTF
clone size: -; J gene: TRBJ2-1; D gene: TRBD1; V gene: TRBV6-4; CDR3 DNA: TGTGCCAGCAGCCCCTACAGGGGTGAGCAGTTCTTC; CDR3 protein: CASSPYRGEQFF
clone size: -; J gene: TRBJ2-1; D gene: -; V gene: TRBV3-1/TRBV3-2; CDR3 DNA: TGTGCCAGCAGCCAAGATCTCGGGTTAGCGATCCCTCAGTTCTTC; CDR3 protein: CASSQDLGLAIPQFF
clone size: -; J gene: TRBJ2-5; D gene: TRBD2; V gene: TRBV2; CDR3 DNA: TGTGCCAGCAGTGAGACAGCGGGGGGCCCGGAGACCCAGTACTTC; CDR3 protein: CASSETAGGPETQYF
clone size: -; J gene: TRBJ1-4; D gene: -; V gene: TRBV7-6; CDR3 DNA: TGTGCCAGCAGCTTAGAGGCCGCGGGGGCGCCAGGGGAAAAACTGTTTTTT; CDR3 protein: CASSLEAAGAPGEKLFF
clone size: -; J gene: TRBJ2-1; D gene: -; V gene: TRBV28; CDR3 DNA: TGTGCCAGCAGTCCCCGAAACTACAGACGGTACAATGAGCAGTTCTTC; CDR3 protein: CASSPRNYRRYNEQFF
clone size: -; J gene: TRBJ1-4; D gene: -; V gene: TRBV18; CDR3 DNA: TGTGCCAGCTCACCTGGAGTGAATGAAAAACTGTTTTTT; CDR3 protein: CASSPGVNEKLFF
clone size: -; J gene: TRBJ1-5; D gene: -; V gene: TRBV6-6; CDR3 DNA: TGTGCCAGCGCCCCCCCTTCTTCAGGGAGCAATCAGCCCCAGCATTTT; CDR3 protein: CASAPPSSGSNQPQHF
clone size: -; J gene: TRBJ1-1; D gene: -; V gene: TRBV14; CDR3 DNA: TGTGCCAGCAGCCAAGAAATCGAACCGGTGAACACTGAAGCTTTCTTT; CDR3 protein: CASSQEIEPVNTEAFF
clone size: -; J gene: TRBJ1-1; D gene: -; V gene: TRBV7-8; CDR3 DNA: TGTGCCAGCAGCTTCCAAAGACAGAACACTGAAGCTTTCTTT; CDR3 protein: CASSFQRQNTEAFF
clone size: once; J gene: TRBJ1-1; D gene: -; V gene: TRBV6-5; CDR3 DNA: TGTGCCAGCAACCGTTACGGGGCGTCTAGTGAAGCTTTCTTT; CDR3 protein: CASNRYGASSEAFF
clone size: -; J gene: TRBJ2-5; D gene: TRBD2; V gene: TRBV7-2; CDR3 DNA: TGTGCCAGCAGGAGGACTAGCGTCGGGGAGACCCAGTACTTC; CDR3 protein: CASRRTSVGETQYF
clone size: -; J gene: TRBJ1-1; D gene: TRBD1; V gene: TRBV4-2; CDR3 DNA: TGTGCCAGCAGCCAAGATCAAAGGGGGGACAGAGGTGAAGCTTTCTTT; CDR3 protein: CASSQDQRGDRGEAFF
clone size: -; J gene: TRBJ2-2; D gene: TRBD1; V gene: TRBV2; CDR3 DNA: TGTGCCAGCGCCTGGGACAGGGTTCGATCCGGGGAGCTGTTTTTT; CDR3 protein: CASAWDRVRSGELFF
clone size: -; J gene: TRBJ2-7; D gene: -; V gene: TRBV2; CDR3 DNA: TGTGCCAGCAGCGGAACCGGGACGGCGGGAAAGGAGCAGTACTTC; CDR3 protein: CASSGTGTAGKEQYF
clone size: many; J gene: TRBJ2-6; D gene: TRBD1; V gene: TRBV7-3; CDR3 DNA: TGTGCCAGCAGCTTCAAATCGGGACAGTCTCTCTCTGGGGCCAACGTCCTGACTTTC; CDR3 protein: CASSFKSGQSLSGANVLTF
clone size: -; J gene: TRBJ2-1; D gene: -; V gene: TRBV21-1; CDR3 DNA: TGTGCCAGCAGCCCAGTTAGCGGTCCAATCACATACAATGAGCAGTTCTTC; CDR3 protein: CASSPVSGPITYNEQFF
clone size: -; J gene: TRBJ2-5; D gene: TRBD2; V gene: TRBV11-2; CDR3 DNA: TGTGCCAGCAGCTTAGGGACTAGCGGGGGAGAGACCCAGTACTTC; CDR3 protein: CASSLGTSGGETQYF
clone size: -; J gene: TRBJ2-7; D gene: -; V gene: TRBV11-2; CDR3 DNA: TGTGCCAGCAGCTGGGGCACCTCCTACGAGCAGTACTTC; CDR3 protein: CASSWGTSYEQYF
clone size: -; J gene: TRBJ2-3; D gene: TRBD2; V gene: TRBV29-1; CDR3 DNA: TGCAGTACGTGGCTAGCGGGGGCCACAGATACGCAGTATTTT; CDR3 protein: CSTWLAGATDTQYF
clone size: -; J gene: TRBJ1-1; D gene: -; V gene: TRBV4-2; CDR3 DNA: TGTGCCAGCAGCCAAGATTCTGACAGGAACACTGAAGCTTTCTTT; CDR3 protein: CASSQDSDRNTEAFF
clone size: -; J gene: TRBJ2-3; D gene: TRBD1; V gene: TRBV6-5; CDR3 DNA: TGTGCCGGGGGACAGGGTGCGGCAGATACGCAGTATTTT; CDR3 protein: CAGGQGAADTQYF
clone size: -; J gene: TRBJ1-4; D gene: TRBD1; V gene: TRBV7-9; CDR3 DNA: TGTGCCAGCAGGGAACAGGGGGCAAGTGAAAAACTGTTTTTT; CDR3 protein: CASREQGASEKLFF
clone size: -; J gene: TRBJ1-1; D gene: TRBD1; V gene: TRBV30; CDR3 DNA: TGTGCCTGGAAGGAGGGATCTACAGGGGGTGAAGCTTTCTTT; CDR3 protein: CAWKEGSTGGEAFF
clone size: -; J gene: TRBJ2-1; D gene: -; V gene: TRBV18; CDR3 DNA: TGTGCCAGCTCACCTGCGGGGAATGAGCAGTTCTTC; CDR3 protein: CASSPAGNEQFF
clone size: -; J gene: TRBJ1-1; D gene: TRBD1; V gene: TRBV6-2/TRBV6-3; CDR3 DNA: TGTGCCAGCAGTGGGCCAGGGGGAAGGGGTAAGATAATCACTGAAGCTTTCTTT; CDR3 protein: CASSGPGGRGKIITEAFF
clone size: -; J gene: TRBJ2-5; D gene: -; V gene: TRBV12-3/TRBV12-4; CDR3 DNA: TGTGCCAGCAGTTTAGGAGAGACCCAGTACTTC; CDR3 protein: CASSLGETQYF
clone size: -; J gene: TRBJ1-2; D gene: TRBD1; V gene: TRBV19; CDR3 DNA: TGTGCCAGTAGTCCGGGGACAGGGGCCGTCTATGGCTACACCTTC; CDR3 protein: CASSPGTGAVYGYTF
clone size: -; J gene: TRBJ1-2; D gene: TRBD1; V gene: TRBV13; CDR3 DNA: TGTGCCAGCAGCCGTTACAGGGGAACTAACTATGGCTACACCTTC; CDR3 protein: CASSRYRGTNYGYTF
clone size: few; J gene: TRBJ2-5; D gene: TRBD2; V gene: TRBV7-3; CDR3 DNA: TGTGCCAGCAGCCTCAGGACTAGCGGGGGCCGGGGAGATACCCAGTACTTC; CDR3 protein: CASSLRTSGGRGDTQYF
clone size: -; J gene: TRBJ1-2; D gene: -; V gene: TRBV7-9; CDR3 DNA: TGTGCCAGCAGCTTAACTGCCGCCGTTAACTATGGCTACACCTTC; CDR3 protein: CASSLTAAVNYGYTF
clone size: -; J gene: TRBJ1-2; D gene: -; V gene: TRBV5-1; CDR3 DNA: TGCGCCAGCAGCTTGGGATCTAGCCAGGGAGGCTACACCTTC; CDR3 protein: CASSLGSSQGGYTF
clone size: -; J gene: TRBJ2-5; D gene: -; V gene: TRBV11-1; CDR3 DNA: TGTGCCAGCAGCTTGGAGGAAGGGACCCAGTACTTC; CDR3 protein: CASSLEEGTQYF
clone size: once; J gene: TRBJ1-4; D gene: TRBD1; V gene: TRBV5-5; CDR3 DNA: TGTGCCAGCAGCCGGGAACAGGGGGATCCGGATGAAAAACTGTTTTTT; CDR3 protein: CASSREQGDPDEKLFF
clone size: -; J gene: TRBJ1-2; D gene: -; V gene: TRBV14; CDR3 DNA: TGTGCCAGCAGTCGGCAGGGTTTTGGCTACACCTTC; CDR3 protein: CASSRQGFGYTF
clone size: few; J gene: TRBJ2-3; D gene: TRBD1; V gene: TRBV24-1; CDR3 DNA: TGTGCCACCAGTCCAGGGGACAGGGACGCAGATACGCAGTATTTT; CDR3 protein: CATSPGDRDADTQYF
clone size: -; J gene: TRBJ2-5; D gene: -; V gene: TRBV6-5; CDR3 DNA: TGTGCCAGCAGGTCCGGTGTCGGAGAGACCCAGTACTTC; CDR3 protein: CASRSGVGETQYF
clone size: -; J gene: TRBJ1-2; D gene: -; V gene: TRBV15; CDR3 DNA: TGTGCCACCAACGACGGTCAGTCAGGCTACACCTTC; CDR3 protein: CATNDGQSGYTF
clone size: -; J gene: TRBJ1-3; D gene: TRBD1; V gene: TRBV25-1; CDR3 DNA: TGTGCCAGTCGCCGGGACAGCTCCCCTGGAAACACCATATATTTT; CDR3 protein: CASRRDSSPGNTIYF